These T cell receptor beta chains were read from a single sample in a study of T-cell memory formation after mild COVID-19. TCRdb reanalysed the 5' RACE reads using MiXCR and keeps one entry per CDR3 protein. The table shows 150,000 to 200,000 distinct CDR3 sequences, with approximately 10% occurring only once. Sequencing was done on a sample of PBMCs or a T cell subset sorted from them (not recorded which). The receptor source for this set is a man aged 18 to 29 who had mild COVID-19 (a few samples of this study predate the infection). Cell type and time point are not known. Each CDR3 is given with its conserved first and last residue. The D gene is left open where the match is weak. A row's size may be missing; if present it is once, few, many or a size class.

d_call: TRBD1
j_call: TRBJ2-5
clone_size: few
v_call: TRBV5-1
cdr3_aa: CASSRDRGEETQYF
cdr3_nt: TGCGCCAGCAGCCGGGACAGGGGAGAGGAGACCCAGTACTTC

d_call: TRBD2
j_call: TRBJ2-4
clone_size: -
v_call: TRBV4-3
cdr3_aa: CASSGRAGGTPFKGNIQYF
cdr3_nt: TGCGCCAGCAGCGGCCGAGCGGGGGGAACTCCCTTCAAAGGAAACATTCAGTACTTC

d_call: -
j_call: TRBJ2-1
clone_size: few
v_call: TRBV7-9
cdr3_aa: CASSALYNEQFF
cdr3_nt: TGTGCCAGCAGCGCCCTGTACAATGAGCAGTTCTTC

d_call: -
j_call: TRBJ2-3
clone_size: -
v_call: TRBV10-1
cdr3_aa: CASTSQGNPTDTQYF
cdr3_nt: TGCGCCAGCACATCGCAGGGGAACCCCACAGATACGCAGTATTTT

d_call: -
j_call: TRBJ2-2
clone_size: -
v_call: TRBV5-1
cdr3_aa: CASSLGYGSTGELFF
cdr3_nt: TGCGCCAGCAGCTTGGGGTATGGTAGCACCGGGGAGCTGTTTTTT

d_call: TRBD2
j_call: TRBJ2-5
clone_size: few
v_call: TRBV7-2
cdr3_aa: CASSLGTSRETQYF
cdr3_nt: TGTGCCAGCAGTCTCGGGACTAGCAGGGAGACCCAGTACTTC

d_call: TRBD1
j_call: TRBJ1-5
clone_size: many
v_call: TRBV11-2
cdr3_aa: CASSQDRDQPQHF
cdr3_nt: TGTGCCAGCAGCCAAGACAGGGATCAGCCCCAGCATTTT

d_call: -
j_call: TRBJ2-2
clone_size: -
v_call: TRBV5-1
cdr3_aa: CASSPSHRVTGELFF
cdr3_nt: TGCGCCAGCAGCCCTTCGCACCGAGTCACCGGGGAGCTGTTTTTT

d_call: -
j_call: TRBJ1-2
clone_size: few
v_call: TRBV7-9
cdr3_aa: CASSPQRYGYTF
cdr3_nt: TGTGCCAGCAGCCCCCAGAGATATGGCTACACCTTC

d_call: -
j_call: TRBJ2-1
clone_size: many
v_call: TRBV7-2
cdr3_aa: CASSLVRDEVFF
cdr3_nt: TGTGCCAGCAGCTTAGTTCGGGACGAGGTGTTCTTC

d_call: -
j_call: TRBJ1-5
clone_size: -
v_call: TRBV4-3
cdr3_aa: CASSQDGDQPQHF
cdr3_nt: TGCGCCAGCAGCCAAGATGGGGATCAGCCCCAGCATTTT

d_call: -
j_call: TRBJ1-2
clone_size: few
v_call: TRBV18
cdr3_aa: CASSPLRGSQIYVF
cdr3_nt: TGTGCCAGCTCACCACTGCGAGGGTCGCAGATATATGTGTTC

d_call: -
j_call: TRBJ2-7
clone_size: -
v_call: TRBV18
cdr3_aa: CASSPERGGSGEQYF
cdr3_nt: TGTGCCAGCTCACCAGAGAGGGGAGGCTCGGGAGAGCAGTACTTC

d_call: -
j_call: TRBJ2-5
clone_size: -
v_call: TRBV7-8
cdr3_aa: CASSVSQETQYF
cdr3_nt: TGTGCCAGCAGCGTCAGTCAAGAGACCCAGTACTTC

d_call: -
j_call: TRBJ2-5
clone_size: -
v_call: TRBV18
cdr3_aa: CASSPPRERETQYF
cdr3_nt: TGTGCCAGCTCACCGCCGAGGGAGAGGGAGACCCAGTACTTC

d_call: -
j_call: TRBJ1-2
clone_size: few
v_call: TRBV6-5
cdr3_aa: CASSGGGGYGYTF
cdr3_nt: TGTGCCAGCAGCGGAGGGGGGGGATATGGCTACACCTTC

d_call: -
j_call: TRBJ1-3
clone_size: few
v_call: TRBV5-1
cdr3_aa: CASSLVAEGGNTIYF
cdr3_nt: TGCGCCAGCAGCTTGGTAGCAGAAGGCGGAAACACCATATATTTT

d_call: TRBD2
j_call: TRBJ2-1
clone_size: few
v_call: TRBV6-5
cdr3_aa: CASSTSGGAGEQFF
cdr3_nt: TGTGCCAGCAGTACTAGCGGGGGGGCCGGGGAGCAGTTCTTC

d_call: TRBD2
j_call: TRBJ2-3
clone_size: -
v_call: TRBV20-1
cdr3_aa: CSASPLSGGDTQYF
cdr3_nt: TGCAGTGCTAGTCCCCTTAGCGGGGGAGATACGCAGTATTTT

d_call: -
j_call: TRBJ1-1
clone_size: -
v_call: TRBV4-3
cdr3_aa: CASSQDFFPGTRAEAFF
cdr3_nt: TGCGCCAGCAGCCAAGATTTTTTCCCCGGGACGAGGGCTGAAGCTTTCTTT

d_call: -
j_call: TRBJ2-7
clone_size: -
v_call: TRBV6-1
cdr3_aa: CATEPGTSLYEQYF
cdr3_nt: TGTGCCACCGAGCCCGGGACAAGTCTCTACGAGCAGTACTTC

d_call: -
j_call: TRBJ1-6
clone_size: few
v_call: TRBV5-1
cdr3_aa: CASTGEGLSPLHF
cdr3_nt: TGCGCCAGCACTGGGGAGGGGCTCTCACCCCTCCACTTT

d_call: TRBD2
j_call: TRBJ2-1
clone_size: few
v_call: TRBV5-1
cdr3_aa: CASSFRAGNNEQFF
cdr3_nt: TGCGCCAGCAGCTTCCGAGCGGGGAACAATGAGCAGTTCTTC

d_call: -
j_call: TRBJ1-2
clone_size: -
v_call: TRBV12-3/TRBV12-4
cdr3_aa: CASRRIGGYGYTF
cdr3_nt: TGTGCCAGCAGGAGAATAGGGGGCTATGGCTACACCTTC

d_call: -
j_call: TRBJ1-6
clone_size: many
v_call: TRBV7-9
cdr3_aa: CASSQMADNSPLHF
cdr3_nt: TGTGCCAGCAGCCAGATGGCAGATAATTCACCCCTCCACTTT

d_call: -
j_call: TRBJ1-1
clone_size: few
v_call: TRBV4-1
cdr3_aa: CASSQEGYRASFF
cdr3_nt: TGCGCCAGCAGCCAAGAAGGGTACAGGGCCTCGTTCTTT

d_call: TRBD2
j_call: TRBJ2-6
clone_size: -
v_call: TRBV7-6
cdr3_aa: CASSLALWTSGVDSGANVLTF
cdr3_nt: TGTGCCAGCAGCTTAGCCTTATGGACTAGCGGGGTCGACTCTGGGGCCAACGTCCTGACTTTC

d_call: -
j_call: TRBJ2-3
clone_size: few
v_call: TRBV4-1
cdr3_aa: CASSQDQAAVDTQYF
cdr3_nt: TGCGCCAGCAGCCAAGATCAAGCGGCGGTAGATACGCAGTATTTT

d_call: -
j_call: TRBJ1-1
clone_size: few
v_call: TRBV20-1
cdr3_aa: CSARKEGGTEAFF
cdr3_nt: TGCAGTGCTAGAAAGGAGGGAGGCACTGAAGCTTTCTTT

d_call: -
j_call: TRBJ2-2
clone_size: medium-sized
v_call: TRBV5-1
cdr3_aa: CASSLGNTGELFF
cdr3_nt: TGCGCCAGCAGCTTAGGGAACACCGGGGAGCTGTTTTTT

d_call: TRBD2
j_call: TRBJ2-7
clone_size: -
v_call: TRBV20-1
cdr3_aa: CSASQGGSPYEQYF
cdr3_nt: TGCAGTGCTAGCCAGGGCGGGAGTCCCTACGAGCAGTACTTC

d_call: TRBD2
j_call: TRBJ2-5
clone_size: few
v_call: TRBV12-3/TRBV12-4
cdr3_aa: CASSRPLAGGETQYF
cdr3_nt: TGTGCCAGCAGTCGACCTCTAGCGGGGGGAGAGACCCAGTACTTC

d_call: -
j_call: TRBJ1-5
clone_size: many
v_call: TRBV7-2
cdr3_aa: CASSLRVQEQPQHF
cdr3_nt: TGTGCCAGCAGCTTAAGGGTTCAGGAACAGCCCCAGCATTTT

d_call: -
j_call: TRBJ2-7
clone_size: once
v_call: TRBV11-1
cdr3_aa: CASSWGQGPFEQYF
cdr3_nt: TGTGCCAGCAGCTGGGGACAAGGGCCCTTCGAGCAGTACTTC

d_call: -
j_call: TRBJ1-6
clone_size: -
v_call: TRBV4-2
cdr3_aa: CASSQDLAGETPLHF
cdr3_nt: TGTGCCAGCAGCCAAGATCTGGCAGGGGAAACACCCCTCCACTTT

d_call: TRBD1
j_call: TRBJ1-2
clone_size: -
v_call: TRBV5-1
cdr3_aa: CASSNTGALDGYTF
cdr3_nt: TGCGCCAGCAGCAATACAGGGGCGCTCGATGGCTACACCTTC

d_call: TRBD1
j_call: TRBJ2-7
clone_size: few
v_call: TRBV7-6
cdr3_aa: CASSLDAGTGDYEQYF
cdr3_nt: TGTGCCAGCAGCTTAGACGCCGGGACAGGGGACTACGAGCAGTACTTC

d_call: TRBD1
j_call: TRBJ1-5
clone_size: -
v_call: TRBV20-1
cdr3_aa: CSAPHRQGEYQPQHF
cdr3_nt: TGCAGTGCCCCACACCGACAGGGGGAATATCAGCCCCAGCATTTT